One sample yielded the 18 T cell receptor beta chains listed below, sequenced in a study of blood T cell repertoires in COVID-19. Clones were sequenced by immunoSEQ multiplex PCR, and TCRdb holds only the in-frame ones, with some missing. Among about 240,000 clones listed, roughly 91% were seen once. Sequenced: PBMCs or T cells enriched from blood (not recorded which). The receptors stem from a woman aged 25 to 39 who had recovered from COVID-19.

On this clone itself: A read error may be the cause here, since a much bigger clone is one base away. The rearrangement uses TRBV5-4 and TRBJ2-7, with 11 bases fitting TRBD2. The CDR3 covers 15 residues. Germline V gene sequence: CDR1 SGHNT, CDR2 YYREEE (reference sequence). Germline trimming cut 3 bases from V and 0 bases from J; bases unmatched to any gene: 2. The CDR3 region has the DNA TGTGCCAGCAGCTATCTAGCGGGAGGCTCCTACGAGCAGTACTTC. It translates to CASSYLAGGSYEQYF. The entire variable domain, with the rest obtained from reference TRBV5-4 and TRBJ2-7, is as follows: ETGVTQSPTHLIKTRGQQVTLRCSSQSGHNTVSWYQQALGQGPQFIFQYYREEENGRGNFPPRFSGLQFPNYSSELNVNALELDDSALYLCASSYLAGGSYEQYFGPGTRLTVT.

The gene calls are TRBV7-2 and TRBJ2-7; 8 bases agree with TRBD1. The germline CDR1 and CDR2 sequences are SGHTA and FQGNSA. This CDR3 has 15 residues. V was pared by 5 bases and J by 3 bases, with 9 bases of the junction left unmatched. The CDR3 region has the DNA TGTGCCAGCAGCAACCCGACAGGGGCCCACTACGAGCAGTACTTC. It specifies CASSNPTGAHYEQYF.

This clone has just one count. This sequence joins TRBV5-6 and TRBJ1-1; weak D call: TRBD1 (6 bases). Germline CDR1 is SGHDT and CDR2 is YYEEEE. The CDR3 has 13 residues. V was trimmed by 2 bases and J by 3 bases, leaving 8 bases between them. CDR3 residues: CASSLRGYTEAFF. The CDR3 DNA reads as TGTGCCAGCAGCTTAAGGGGGTACACTGAAGCTTTCTTT.

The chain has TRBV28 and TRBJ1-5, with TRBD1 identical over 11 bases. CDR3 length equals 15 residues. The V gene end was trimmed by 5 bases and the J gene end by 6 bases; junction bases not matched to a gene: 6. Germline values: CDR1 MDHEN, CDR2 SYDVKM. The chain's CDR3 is CASSPGQGAFQPQHF. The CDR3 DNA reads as TGTGCCAGCAGTCCTGGACAGGGGGCATTTCAGCCCCAGCATTTT.

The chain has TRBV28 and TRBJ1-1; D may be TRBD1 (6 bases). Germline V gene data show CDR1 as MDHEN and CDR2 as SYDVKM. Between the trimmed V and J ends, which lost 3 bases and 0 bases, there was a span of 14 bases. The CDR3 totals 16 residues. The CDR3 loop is CASSFPTGRLNTEAFF. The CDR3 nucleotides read TGTGCCAGCAGTTTTCCGACAGGAAGACTGAACACTGAAGCTTTCTTT.

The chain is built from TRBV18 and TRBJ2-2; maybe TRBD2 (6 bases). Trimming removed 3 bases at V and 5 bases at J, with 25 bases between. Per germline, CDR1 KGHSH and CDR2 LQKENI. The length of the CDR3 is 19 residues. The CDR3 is CASSPETFRGGVGTGELFF. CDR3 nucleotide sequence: TGTGCCAGCTCACCGGAAACCTTCCGGGGAGGCGTCGGGACCGGGGAGCTGTTTTTT.

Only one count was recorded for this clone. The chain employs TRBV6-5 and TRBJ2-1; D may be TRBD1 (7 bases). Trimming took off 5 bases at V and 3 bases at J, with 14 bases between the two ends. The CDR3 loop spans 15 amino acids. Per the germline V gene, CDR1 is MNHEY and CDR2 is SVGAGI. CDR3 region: CASSRRGAGYNEQFF. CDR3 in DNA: TGTGCCAGCAGTCGCAGGGGGGCTGGCTACAATGAGCAGTTCTTC.

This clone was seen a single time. CDR3 DNA: TGTGCCAGCAGTCAACTAGTTGCCAGTCGGAACGAGCAGTACTTC. Its protein product is CASSQLVASRNEQYF. The rearrangement uses TRBV28 and TRBJ2-7; TRBD2 is a possible D gene (5 bases). The CDR3 is 15 amino acids. V was shortened by 5 bases and J by 5 bases, with 19 bases between the two germline ends. Germline V CDR1 and CDR2: MDHEN, SYDVKM.

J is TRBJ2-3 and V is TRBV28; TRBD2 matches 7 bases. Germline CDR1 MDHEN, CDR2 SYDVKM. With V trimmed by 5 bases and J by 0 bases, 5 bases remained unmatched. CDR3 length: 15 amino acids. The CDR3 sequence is CASSAAGSSTDTQYF. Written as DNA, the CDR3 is TGTGCCAGCAGTGCAGCGGGATCTAGCACAGATACGCAGTATTTT.

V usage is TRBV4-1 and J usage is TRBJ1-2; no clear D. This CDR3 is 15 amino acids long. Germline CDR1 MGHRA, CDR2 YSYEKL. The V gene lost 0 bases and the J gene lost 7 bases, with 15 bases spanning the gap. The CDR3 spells CASSQDREAPTGYTF. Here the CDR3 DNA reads TGCGCCAGCAGCCAAGATCGAGAAGCCCCAACTGGCTACACCTTC.

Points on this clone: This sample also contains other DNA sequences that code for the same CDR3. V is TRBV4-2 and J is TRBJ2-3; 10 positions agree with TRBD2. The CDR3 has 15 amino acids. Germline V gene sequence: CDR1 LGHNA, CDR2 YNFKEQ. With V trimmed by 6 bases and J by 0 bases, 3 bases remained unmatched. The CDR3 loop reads CASRGTSVSTDTQYF. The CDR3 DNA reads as TGTGCCAGCAGGGGGACTAGCGTAAGCACAGATACGCAGTATTTT.

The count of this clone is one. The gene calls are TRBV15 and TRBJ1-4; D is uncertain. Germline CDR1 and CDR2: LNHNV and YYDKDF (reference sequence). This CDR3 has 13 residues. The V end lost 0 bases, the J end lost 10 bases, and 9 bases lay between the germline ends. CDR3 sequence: CATSRDGDRKLFF. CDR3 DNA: TGTGCCACCAGCAGAGATGGAGACCGAAAACTGTTTTTT.

The CDR3 DNA sequence: TGTGCCAGCAGTTTACCTCCGGGGGGTGAAGCTTTCTTT. It encodes CASSLPPGGEAFF. The chain carries TRBV28 and TRBJ1-1; D possibly corresponds to TRBD1 (5 bases). V was cut by 2 bases and J by 7 bases, with 11 bases left in between. CDR1 is MDHEN, CDR2 SYDVKM, per germline. The CDR3 is 13 amino acids.

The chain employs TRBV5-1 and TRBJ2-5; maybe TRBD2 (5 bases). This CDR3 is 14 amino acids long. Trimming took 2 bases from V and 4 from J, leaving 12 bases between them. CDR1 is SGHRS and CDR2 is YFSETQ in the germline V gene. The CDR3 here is CASSLRGRAETQYF. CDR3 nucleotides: TGCGCCAGCAGCTTACGGGGTAGGGCAGAGACCCAGTACTTC.

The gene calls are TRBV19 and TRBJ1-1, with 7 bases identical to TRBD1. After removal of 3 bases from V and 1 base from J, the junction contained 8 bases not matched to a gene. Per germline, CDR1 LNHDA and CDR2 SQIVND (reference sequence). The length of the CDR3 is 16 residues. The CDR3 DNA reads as TGTGCCAGTAGTATCCTGGGACAGCTGGGGAACACTGAAGCTTTCTTT. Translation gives CASSILGQLGNTEAFF.

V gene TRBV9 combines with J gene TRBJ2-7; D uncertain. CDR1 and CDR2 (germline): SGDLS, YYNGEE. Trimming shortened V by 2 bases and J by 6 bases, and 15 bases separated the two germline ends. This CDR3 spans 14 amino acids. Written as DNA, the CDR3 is TGTGCCAGCAGCGTTGGGCTGTCGGTGGGCGAGCAGTACTTC. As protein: CASSVGLSVGEQYF.

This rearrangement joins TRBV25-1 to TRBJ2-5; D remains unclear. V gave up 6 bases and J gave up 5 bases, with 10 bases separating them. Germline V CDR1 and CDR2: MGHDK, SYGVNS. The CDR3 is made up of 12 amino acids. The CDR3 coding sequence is TGTGCCAGCAGAAGCGCCCATGAGACCCAGTACTTC. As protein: CASRSAHETQYF.

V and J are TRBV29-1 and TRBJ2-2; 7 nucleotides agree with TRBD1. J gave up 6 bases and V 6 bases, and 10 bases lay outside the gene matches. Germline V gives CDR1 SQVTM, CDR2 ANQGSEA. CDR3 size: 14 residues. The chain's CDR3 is CSVDLTGVPGELFF. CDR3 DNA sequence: TGCAGCGTCGATCTAACAGGGGTGCCCGGGGAGCTGTTTTTT.